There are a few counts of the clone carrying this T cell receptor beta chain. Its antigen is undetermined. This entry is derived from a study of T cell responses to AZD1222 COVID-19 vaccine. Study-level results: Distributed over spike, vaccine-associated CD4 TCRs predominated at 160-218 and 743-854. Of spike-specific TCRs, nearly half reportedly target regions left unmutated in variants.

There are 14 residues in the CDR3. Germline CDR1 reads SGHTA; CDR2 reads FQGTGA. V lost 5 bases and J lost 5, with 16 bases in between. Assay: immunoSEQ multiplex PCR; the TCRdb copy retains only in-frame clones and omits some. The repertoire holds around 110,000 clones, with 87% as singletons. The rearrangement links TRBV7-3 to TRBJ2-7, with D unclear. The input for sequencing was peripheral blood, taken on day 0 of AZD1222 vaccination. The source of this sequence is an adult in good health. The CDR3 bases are TGTGCCAGCAGCCCCGGGCCCCCTACCAACGAGCAGTACTTC. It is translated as CASSPGPPTNEQYF.